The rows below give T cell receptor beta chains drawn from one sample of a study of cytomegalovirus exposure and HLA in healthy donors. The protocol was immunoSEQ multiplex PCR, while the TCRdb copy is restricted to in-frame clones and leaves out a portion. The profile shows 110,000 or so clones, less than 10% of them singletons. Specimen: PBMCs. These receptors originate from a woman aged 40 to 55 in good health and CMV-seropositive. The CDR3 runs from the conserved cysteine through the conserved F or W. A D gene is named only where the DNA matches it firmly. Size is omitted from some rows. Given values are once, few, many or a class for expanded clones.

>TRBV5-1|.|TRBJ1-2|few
TGCGCCAGCAGCTTGAAAGAGTATGGCTACACCTTC
CASSLKEYGYTF
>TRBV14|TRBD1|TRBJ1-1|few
TGTGCCAGCAGCCAAAACCAGTACAGGGGTGAAGCTTTCTTT
CASSQNQYRGEAFF
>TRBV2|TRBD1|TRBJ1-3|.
TGTGCCAGGGAAACATCAGGGACAGGGGGAACTGGAAACACCATATATTTT
CARETSGTGGTGNTIYF
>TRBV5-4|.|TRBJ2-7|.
TGTGCCAGCAGCGGGTGGGGAGGCAGTTCCTACGAGCAGTACTTC
CASSGWGGSSYEQYF
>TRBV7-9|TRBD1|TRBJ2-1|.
TGTGCCACCTCGGGACAGGGACGCAATGAGCAGTTCTTC
CATSGQGRNEQFF
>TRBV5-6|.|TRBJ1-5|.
TGTGCCAGCAGCTTCGGGTTGAGTCAGCCCCAGCATTTT
CASSFGLSQPQHF
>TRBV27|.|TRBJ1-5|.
TGTGCCAGCAGTTTCCGGGGAGGTCAGCCCCAGCATTTT
CASSFRGGQPQHF
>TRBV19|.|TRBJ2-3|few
TGTGCCAGTAGTCGGCAGGGAGGCGATACGCAGTATTTT
CASSRQGGDTQYF
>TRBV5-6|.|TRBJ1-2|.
TGTGCCAGCTCGGCGGGAGGTACCGCGTATGGCTACACCTTC
CASSAGGTAYGYTF
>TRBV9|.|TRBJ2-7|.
TGTGCCAGCAGCCCGAACCTCGACAGGTTCTACGAGCAGTACTTC
CASSPNLDRFYEQYF
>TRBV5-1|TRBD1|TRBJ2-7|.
TGCGCCAGCAGCTTGGCCGTCGACAGGGGGTCCTACGAGCAGTACTTC
CASSLAVDRGSYEQYF